This paragraph covers one T cell receptor beta chain sequence. Its antigen is unknown. Per-base quality was not reported, and no clone a single base away is much larger than it. A single peripheral blood draw of around 120 mL on average was collected from each donor into heparinised tubes. Naive, central memory, regulatory and stem cell-like memory CD4+ T cells were sorted on a BD FACSAria II using a panel including CD45RO, CCR7, CD25, CD127, CD95 and CD27. A purity above 98% was achieved for all sorted populations. Right away, PBMCs were isolated by Lymphoprep density gradient centrifugation and were stained directly, with no culture step. So that batch effects would be minimized, each experiment stained and sorted samples in pairs, pairing one healthy donor with one patient. This specimen belongs to a study of beta chain features in type 1 diabetes (dated by TCRdb to 2016 to 2018). For the wider study: No differences in mean age, gender distribution, total cell number or subset yield were found between patients and healthy donors. A total of roughly 100 million sorted cells were examined across all samples, and RNA yield correlated strongly with the number of cells per subset. Whereas all 30 or so donors provided naive and central memory subsets, regulatory and stem cell-like memory subsets were isolated from just 8 patients and roughly 8 healthy donors. In the study, TCRB repertoires of sorted circulating CD4+ T cell subsets from recently diagnosed type 1 diabetes patients were compared with those of matched healthy donors. The research as a whole found: PCR might favor shorter templates, but patient and control samples were amplified and corrected together, so any skew would affect both groups equally. Because cDNA was sequenced instead of genomic DNA, highly expressing activated cells could be over-represented, though the groups showed no difference in activation or CD3 levels. A moderate but significant shortening of TCRB CDR3 length was observed in type 1 diabetes patients in all four CD4+ subsets. Naive, central memory and regulatory TCRB repertoires appeared to be more similar among patients than among healthy donors. At VDJ recombination sites, patients with type 1 diabetes made fewer insertions and deleted more nucleotides, a pattern implying thymic rearrangement abnormalities. Because small numbers of individuals were included in the HLA sub-analyses, any influence of HLA type on TCRB rearrangement was left unresolved.

Trimming removed 6 bases from V and 8 bases from J, leaving 13 bases between the germline ends. For CDR1 and CDR2, the germline V gene (reference sequence) lists LNHDA and SQIVND. The cysteine opens and the phenylalanine closes a CDR3 of 12 amino acids. Only the CDR3 portion is preserved as DNA: 36 bases, with reading frame beginning at the first base. The entire isolated RNA was reverse transcribed using the High Capacity cDNA Reverse Transcription Kit, and thus expressed TCRB transcripts were sequenced. Deep immunoSEQ sequencing was applied to naive, central memory and regulatory T cell samples, giving an average of about 3.7 million total reads per sample. After sorted cells were lysed in RLT buffer, RNA was extracted with DNase-treated RNeasy Micro or Mini kits, with the choice depending on cell number. To prevent cross-contamination, each cell subset was processed individually, whereas patient and healthy donor samples were processed jointly. TCRB sequences were amplified from cDNA with the immunoSEQ multiplex PCR, producing 87-bp fragments spanning the CDR3 region. Amplicons were sequenced on the Illumina HiSeq platform. For the original study's pipeline: Synthetic template baselines were used to correct PCR bias computationally, reads within Hamming distance 2 were collapsed together, and singletons that could not be merged were discarded. Reads were aligned to IMGT to assign V, D and J genes, CDR3 length, and insertions or deletions at six rearrangement sites. Within each subset, clonotype counts were normalized to sorted cell number, and only after that were true diversity and Gini coefficients computed with the tcR R package. The overlap coefficient, calculated on TCRB nucleotide sequences, was used to measure repertoire sharing. Out-of-frame TCRB sequences from naive cells were analyzed to stand in for the pre-selection repertoire. Imported from immuneACCESS, the table was reduced by TCRdb to in-frame sequences with V and J called. These copies leave out some clones; in studies compared against another copy, an unresolved V gene accounts for under half, and the cause of the remainder is not known. That table furnishes V, J and clone size, whereas the DNA furnished D and trimming. This sample is represented by 600,000 to 700,000 clones; roughly an eighth of them were singletons. More than 0.09% of the sample lies in the top ten.

The chain was built from TRBV19 and TRBJ1-2, with no confident D gene call. The sample was naive CD4+ T cells from blood. What the cell subset or site label conveys for this sample: true naive CD4+ T cells. The sequence came from a young man with type 1 diabetes. The DNA sequence is TGTGCCAGTAGGGAGAGGGAAGGAGGCTACACCTTC. Its protein reads: CASREREGGYTF.